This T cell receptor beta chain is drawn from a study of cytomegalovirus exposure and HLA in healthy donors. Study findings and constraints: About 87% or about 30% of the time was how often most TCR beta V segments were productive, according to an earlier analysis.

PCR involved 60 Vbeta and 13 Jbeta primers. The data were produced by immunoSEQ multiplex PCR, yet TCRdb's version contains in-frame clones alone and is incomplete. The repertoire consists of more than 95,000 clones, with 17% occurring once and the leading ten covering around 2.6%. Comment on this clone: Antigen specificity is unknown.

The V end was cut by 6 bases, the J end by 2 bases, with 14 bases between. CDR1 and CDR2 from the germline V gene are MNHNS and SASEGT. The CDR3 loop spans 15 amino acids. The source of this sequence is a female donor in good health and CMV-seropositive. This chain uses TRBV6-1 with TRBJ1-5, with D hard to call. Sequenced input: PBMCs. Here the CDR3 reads CASRVRGNGNQPQHF. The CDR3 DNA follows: TGTGCCAGCAGGGTGAGAGGGAACGGCAATCAGCCCCAGCATTTT.